This T cell receptor beta chain was sequenced for a study of blood T cell repertoires in COVID-19. Across the whole study: Some COVID-19 samples were acute and others convalescent; all came from the United States, Italy and Spain.

Original data processing: Scientists estimated how many nucleated cells there were by amplifying reference gene primers. Sequenced by immunoSEQ multiplex PCR; TCRdb stores in-frame clones only, minus some. That table supplies the V and J calls and clone size; D and trimming were determined from the DNA. The data show 30,000 to 40,000 clones, with roughly 88% seen just once and 14% held by the top ten. This CDR3 is 13 amino acids long. V lost 1 base, J lost 2 bases, and 6 bases lay in between. CDR1 and CDR2 from the germline V gene are LNHDA and SQIVND (reference sequence). Sequencing was carried out using peripheral blood. This rearrangement joins TRBV19 to TRBJ2-7; D possibly corresponds to TRBD2 (5 bases). The origin of this receptor is a man aged 55 to 70 with active COVID-19. For the CDR3, the DNA is TGTGCCAGTAGTATAGCTAGCACCTACGAGCAGTACTTC. Translated: CASSIASTYEQYF.